The T cell receptor beta chain described here comes from a study of Ad26.COV2.S vaccination and SARS-CoV-2 variants. Notes on the study in general: There was reportedly substantial breadth in spike-specific CD8+ and CD4+ T cell responses after vaccination. For non-spike TCRs, breadth in vaccine recipients resembled that in placebo recipients. TCR breadth and depth analyses may have underestimated total T cell responses. Vaccinated individuals (as opposed to placebo recipients) had higher spike-specific TCR breadth.

V dropped 5 bases and J dropped 0 bases, with 7 bases sitting between them. Germline-derived CDR1 and CDR2 are LNHDA and SQIVND (reference sequence). The CDR3 sequence is 13 residues long. About this clone itself: As yet, its antigen is unknown.

Produced via immunoSEQ multiplex PCR; TCRdb's table is partial and in-frame only. The repertoire holds about 350,000 clones, with just over 90% as singletons. The TCR sequence derives from a human donor who had recovered from COVID-19. The sample was peripheral blood, taken after recovery from COVID-19. The chain joins TRBV19 to TRBJ1-2; D gene unclear. The CDR3 here is CASSDRTNYGYTF. As DNA, the CDR3 is TGTGCCAGTAGTGACCGCACTAACTATGGCTACACCTTC. Full variable domain (outside the CDR3, taken from reference TRBV19 and TRBJ1-2): DGGITQSPKYLFRKEGQNVTLSCEQNLNHDAMYWYRQDPGQGLRLIYYSQIVNDFQKGDIAEGYSVSREKKESFPLTVTSAQKNPTAFYLCASSDRTNYGYTFGSGTRLTVV.